Below, 5 T cell receptor beta chains from the same sample are listed, as sequenced in a study of T cells after yellow fever vaccination. TCRdb recomputed calls from the 5' RACE reads with MiXCR, one row per CDR3 protein. This sample has about 200,000 distinct CDR3 sequences, with 3% to 3.5% found just once. The sequencing here drew on CD4+ T cells sorted from PBMCs, taken 10 days after the yellow fever booster vaccination. These receptor sequences come from a man between 18 and 35 years old who received the YFV17D yellow fever vaccine.

The chain is built from TRBV12-3 or TRBV12-4 and TRBJ2-3; D uncertain. CDR3 length: 12 amino acids. V was clipped by 6 bases and J by 6 bases, with 10 bases between them. This CDR3 is CASSPVGDTQYF. CDR3 coding DNA: TGTGCCAGCAGCCCCGTAGGGGATACGCAGTATTTT.

The rearrangement links TRBV15 to TRBJ1-6; no definite D call. V lost 1 base and J 8 bases, leaving 15 bases between the germline ends. The germline V gene has CDR1 LNHNV and CDR2 YYDKDF (reference sequence). CDR3 size: 16 residues. The CDR3 loop reads CATSRASGVRYSPLHF. The CDR3 DNA follows: TGTGCCACCAGCAGAGCCAGTGGGGTAAGGTATTCACCCCTCCACTTT. The complete variable domain, with remaining parts taken from reference TRBV15 and TRBJ1-6, reads DAMVIQNPRYQVTQFGKPVTLSCSQTLNHNVMYWYQQKSSQAPKLLFHYYDKDFNNEADTPDNFQSRRPNTSFCFLDIRSPGLGDTAMYLCATSRASGVRYSPLHFGNGTRLTVT.

This chain uses TRBV7-8 with TRBJ2-7; 7 positions match TRBD1. CDR3 length: 13 residues. Germline CDR1 is SGHVS and CDR2 is FQNEAQ. The ends lost 4 bases at V and 6 bases at J; junction bases unmatched: 6. The CDR3 sequence is CASSSRQGREQYV. The DNA for the CDR3 is TGTGCCAGCAGCTCCCGACAGGGTCGCGAGCAGTACGTC.

The table lists this clonotype with a few counts. As DNA, the CDR3 is TGTGCCAGCAGCTTAGCGCCCGGGGGGGCCTACAATGAGCAGTTCTTC. Translation gives CASSLAPGGAYNEQFF. V gene TRBV7-2 combines with J gene TRBJ2-1, with 8 bases fitting TRBD2. CDR3 size: 16 residues. Germline V gene sequence: CDR1 SGHTA, CDR2 FQGNSA. V shed 0 bases, J shed 2 bases, and the junction held 3 bases outside the gene matches. Combining the CDR3 with reference TRBV7-2 and TRBJ2-1 gives the whole variable domain GAGVSQSPSNKVTEKGKDVELRCDPISGHTALYWYRQSLGQGLEFLIYFQGNSAPDKSGLPSDRFSAERTGGSVSTLTIQRTQQEDSAVYLCASSLAPGGAYNEQFFGPGTRLTVL.

This clonotype was counted at least ten times. This chain links TRBV20-1 with TRBJ1-2, with 9 bases that match TRBD1. The length of the CDR3 is 12 residues. Germline CDR1 DFQATT, CDR2 SNEGSKA (reference sequence). Trimming at V came to 7 bases and at J to 5 bases, leaving 5 bases not matched to a gene. In nucleotides, the CDR3 is TGCAGTGTACGACAGGGGGGTTATGGCTACACCTTC. It specifies CSVRQGGYGYTF.